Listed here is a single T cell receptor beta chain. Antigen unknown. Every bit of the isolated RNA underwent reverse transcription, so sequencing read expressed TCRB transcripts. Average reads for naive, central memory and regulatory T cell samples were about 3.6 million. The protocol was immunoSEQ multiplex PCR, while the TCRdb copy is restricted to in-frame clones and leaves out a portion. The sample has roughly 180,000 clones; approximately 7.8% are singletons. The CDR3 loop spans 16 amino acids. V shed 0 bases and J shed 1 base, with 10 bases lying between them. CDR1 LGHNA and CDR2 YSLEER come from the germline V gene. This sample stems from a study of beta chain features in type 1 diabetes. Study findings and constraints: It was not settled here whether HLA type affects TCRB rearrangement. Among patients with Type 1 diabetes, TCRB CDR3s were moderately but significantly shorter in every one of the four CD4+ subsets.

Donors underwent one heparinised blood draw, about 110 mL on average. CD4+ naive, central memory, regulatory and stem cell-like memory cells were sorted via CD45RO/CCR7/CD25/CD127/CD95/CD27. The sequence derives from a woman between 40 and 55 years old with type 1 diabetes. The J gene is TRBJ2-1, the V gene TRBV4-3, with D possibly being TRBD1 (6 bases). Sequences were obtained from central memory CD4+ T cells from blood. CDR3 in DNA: TGCGCCAGCAGCCAAGATAACAGGGCATCCTACAATGAGCAGTTCTTC. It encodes CASSQDNRASYNEQFF.